This is a list of T cell receptor beta chains from one sample in a study of cytomegalovirus exposure and HLA in healthy donors. The assay was immunoSEQ multiplex PCR, and TCRdb's table has in-frame clones only and misses some. Altogether fewer than 100,000 clones are present, just under 80% being singletons, with the ten largest covering roughly 3.8%. The sequenced sample consisted of PBMCs. The receptor set was obtained from a woman aged 40 to 50 in good health and CMV-seronegative. CDR3s include the opening cysteine and the closing phenylalanine or tryptophan. Each record gives: J gene, CDR3 length, clone size, V gene, D gene, CDR3 protein, CDR3 DNA. A D gene is named only where the DNA matches it firmly. The size entry is marked missing in some rows and otherwise reads once, few, many or a size class.

>TRBJ2-1|14|.|TRBV12-5|TRBD2
CASGLWGGIDEQFF
TGTGCTAGTGGTTTATGGGGGGGTATTGATGAGCAGTTCTTC
>TRBJ2-7|16|.|TRBV25-1|TRBD1
CASASGQGAASYEQYF
TGTGCCAGCGCCTCGGGACAGGGGGCTGCCTCCTACGAGCAGTACTTC
>TRBJ1-5|15|.|TRBV28|.
CASSSPGGGNQPQHF
TGTGCCAGCAGTTCCCCCGGGGGAGGCAATCAGCCCCAGCATTTT
>TRBJ2-2|13|.|TRBV11-2|.
CASSHPGTGELFF
TGTGCCAGCAGCCACCCGGGGACCGGGGAGCTGTTTTTT
>TRBJ1-1|16|.|TRBV7-6|TRBD1
CASSLDGTAMNTEAFF
TGTGCCAGCAGCTTAGATGGGACAGCGATGAACACTGAAGCTTTCTTT
>TRBJ1-5|17|few|TRBV7-9|TRBD1
CASSLALTGGAGQPQHF
TGTGCCAGCAGCTTAGCCCTGACAGGGGGGGCAGGCCAGCCCCAGCATTTT
>TRBJ1-2|14|.|TRBV19|.
CASSIGGSIYGYTF
TGTGCCAGTAGTATAGGTGGCAGTATCTATGGCTACACCTTC
>TRBJ1-2|15|.|TRBV14|TRBD1
CASRPSGGFGYGYTF
TGTGCCAGCAGACCTTCAGGGGGCTTCGGCTATGGCTACACCTTC
>TRBJ2-7|15|.|TRBV9|.
CASSVAAGQAYEQYF
TGTGCCAGCAGCGTAGCAGCGGGACAAGCCTACGAGCAGTACTTC
>TRBJ2-7|14|.|TRBV5-3|.
CARSFEGRGYEQYF
TGTGCCAGAAGCTTCGAAGGGCGGGGTTACGAGCAGTACTTC
>TRBJ2-7|15|.|TRBV4-1|TRBD1
CASSLVPGQGREQYF
TGCGCCAGCAGCCTAGTCCCGGGACAGGGTCGAGAGCAGTACTTC
>TRBJ1-1|14|many|TRBV4-2|.
CASSPQGRDTEAFF
TGTGCCAGCAGCCCCCAGGGGAGGGACACTGAAGCTTTCTTT
>TRBJ1-1|16|.|TRBV7-6|.
CASSSTATGKNTEAFF
TGTGCCAGCAGCTCGACCGCGACGGGGAAGAACACTGAAGCTTTCTTT
>TRBJ2-3|16|once|TRBV7-8|TRBD2
CASSLVAGVPRDTQYF
TGTGCCAGCAGCCTAGTAGCGGGGGTTCCACGAGATACGCAGTATTTT
>TRBJ1-4|15|.|TRBV7-9|TRBD1
CASSGQGSINEKLFF
TGTGCCAGCAGCGGACAGGGGTCCATTAATGAAAAACTGTTTTTT
>TRBJ1-6|16|.|TRBV27|.
CASTGQGPSYNSPLHF
TGTGCCAGCACTGGGCAGGGGCCCTCCTATAATTCACCCCTCCACTTT
>TRBJ1-1|14|.|TRBV5-4|.
CASSLGQRNTEAFF
TGTGCCAGCAGCTTAGGACAGAGGAACACTGAAGCTTTCTTT
>TRBJ1-4|17|.|TRBV4-3|.
CASSQEGRMDGNEKLFF
TGCGCCAGCAGCCAAGAAGGGAGAATGGACGGGAATGAAAAACTGTTTTTT
>TRBJ1-2|13|.|TRBV7-8|TRBD1
CASSQRDRGGYTF
TGTGCCAGCAGCCAGAGGGACAGGGGTGGCTACACCTTC
>TRBJ1-1|16|.|TRBV6-5|TRBD1
CASSYFRDRVRTEAFF
TGTGCCAGCAGTTACTTCCGGGACAGGGTAAGGACTGAAGCTTTCTTT
>TRBJ2-3|15|.|TRBV14|.
CASSANRVQGSTQYF
TGTGCCAGCAGCGCCAATAGGGTTCAGGGATCTACGCAGTATTTT
>TRBJ2-5|14|.|TRBV7-2|TRBD1
CASSSFDREETQYF
TGTGCCAGCAGCTCCTTTGACAGGGAAGAGACCCAGTACTTC
>TRBJ1-1|14|.|TRBV18|.
CASSPQGTNTEAFF
TGTGCCAGCTCACCGCAGGGGACGAACACTGAAGCTTTCTTT
>TRBJ1-2|13|.|TRBV2|.
CASSIQENYGYPF
TGTGCCAGCAGTATACAGGAGAACTATGGCTACCCCTTC
>TRBJ2-3|12|once|TRBV29-1|.
CSVEETVDTQYF
TGCAGCGTTGAAGAGACAGTGGATACGCAGTATTTT
>TRBJ1-4|17|.|TRBV7-9|TRBD1
CASSLGQGASTNEKLFF
TGTGCCAGCAGCTTGGGACAGGGGGCGTCTACTAATGAAAAACTGTTTTTT
>TRBJ1-6|16|few|TRBV19|TRBD1
CASSPRWRQGSSPLHF
TGTGCCAGTAGTCCTCGTTGGCGACAGGGGAGTTCACCCCTCCACTTT
>TRBJ2-7|12|few|TRBV2|.
CASTRDSYEQYF
TGTGCCAGCACCCGCGACTCCTACGAGCAGTACTTC
>TRBJ1-6|14|few|TRBV4-3|.
CASSSIEGGSPLHF
TGCGCCAGCAGTAGTATCGAGGGAGGGTCACCCCTCCACTTT
>TRBJ2-7|16|.|TRBV29-1|.
CSVEVWGGVSSYEQYF
TGCAGCGTTGAAGTTTGGGGCGGGGTAAGCTCCTACGAGCAGTACTTC
>TRBJ2-2|15|once|TRBV11-2|TRBD1
CASSTNRGSTGELFF
TGTGCCAGCAGCACCAACAGGGGATCGACCGGGGAGCTGTTTTTT
>TRBJ1-5|15|.|TRBV6-1|TRBD1
CASMLGQGGNQPQHF
TGTGCCAGCATGCTGGGACAGGGGGGCAATCAGCCCCAGCATTTT
>TRBJ2-2|14|once|TRBV5-1|.
CASSEAQGTGELFF
TGCGCCAGCAGCGAAGCCCAGGGTACCGGGGAGCTGTTTTTT
>TRBJ2-3|15|.|TRBV5-1|.
CASSLSWRGTDTQYF
TGCGCCAGCAGCTTGTCGTGGAGAGGCACAGATACGCAGTATTTT
>TRBJ1-2|17|once|TRBV30|TRBD1
CAWRNPGQGAGGYGYTF
TGTGCCTGGAGGAATCCGGGACAGGGGGCAGGAGGGTATGGCTACACCTTC
>TRBJ2-7|15|once|TRBV29-1|TRBD2
CSALKLAGVSYEQYF
TGCAGCGCCTTAAAACTAGCGGGGGTTTCCTACGAGCAGTACTTC
>TRBJ2-2|16|few|TRBV6-1|TRBD2
CASSEAWWRGAGELFF
TGTGCCAGCAGTGAAGCTTGGTGGCGGGGGGCCGGGGAGCTGTTTTTT
>TRBJ1-3|12|once|TRBV29-1|.
CSVEGEWNTIYF
TGCAGCGTTGAGGGAGAATGGAACACCATATATTTT
>TRBJ1-5|15|.|TRBV10-3|TRBD1
CAISESLQGIQPQHF
TGTGCCATCAGTGAGTCTCTACAGGGGATTCAGCCCCAGCATTTT
>TRBJ2-5|14|.|TRBV7-2|TRBD2
CASSPGLAGETQYF
TGTGCCAGCAGCCCCGGACTAGCTGGAGAGACCCAGTACTTC
>TRBJ1-2|15|.|TRBV4-3|.
CASSLRRQAVYGYTF
TGCGCCAGCAGCCTGCGTAGACAGGCAGTCTATGGCTACACCTTC